This T cell receptor (beta chain) came from a study of T-cell memory formation after mild COVID-19. To note about this clonotype: Its antigen is still unknown.

Study-level points and caveats: Clones that contracted from day 15 to 85 had balanced CD4/CD8; later expanders were CD4+ biased. The SARS-CoV-2 specificity of second-wave clones reaching peak at day 37 remained unverified. The pre-infection memory compartment contained some responding clones, suggesting cross-reactive memory joined. For contracting clones, CD4+ ones sat mainly in CM and EM, CD8+ in EMRA.

With 10 bases removed from V and 2 bases from J, the gap between germline ends came to 12 bases. CDR3 length: 14 amino acids. From germline, CDR1 is MNHEY and CDR2 SVGEGT. TCRdb passed the 5' RACE reads through MiXCR, listing each CDR3 protein once. The sample shows about 260,000 distinct CDR3 sequences, approximately 15% of them seen only once. This receptor was taken from a man younger than 35 who had mild COVID-19 (a few samples of this study predate the infection). Cell type and time point are not known. Sequenced sample: PBMCs or a T cell subset sorted from them (not recorded which). The J gene is TRBJ2-6, the V gene TRBV6-2 or TRBV6-3, with D perhaps given as TRBD1 or TRBD2 (5 bases each). Here the CDR3 reads CATNEGPGANVLTF. CDR3 sequence (DNA): TGTGCCACCAACGAGGGGCCTGGGGCCAACGTCCTGACTTTC.